The clone carrying this TCR beta chain was observed a handful of times. This entry comes from a study of human T cells and chemical hapten exposure. What the library attached to individual cDNA molecules were unique molecular identifiers. Authors' data handling: Sample TCR totals centred on a median of about 100,000, ranging 23,224 to 690,600. Each CDR3 protein is one row after TCRdb ran MiXCR on the RACE reads. The V and J calls shown here were made by TCRdb, not taken from the authors' results. The repertoire holds tens of thousands of distinct CDR3 sequences, around 15% seen once, with 4.6% in the top ten. This CDR3 has 13 residues. V was pared by 8 bases and J by 4 bases, with 13 bases between. Germline values: CDR1 KGHSH, CDR2 LQKENI. The time point is: pre-sensitization, week 0. Treatment given: therapeutic diphenylcyclopropenone sensitization with weekly scalp DPC.

The receptor was isolated from a woman aged 45-65 years with alopecia areata. Some clones in this sample may be carry-over from other donors' samples. The chain employs TRBV18 and TRBJ2-3, with D perhaps given as TRBD1 or TRBD2 (5 bases each). The sample consisted of whole blood, taken in connection with sensitization to the hapten diphenylcyclopropenone (DPC). CDR3: CASTVSGPDTQYF. CDR3 in DNA: TGTGCCAGCACAGTGTCGGGACCAGATACGCAGTATTTT.